This T cell receptor beta chain was identified in a study of blood T cell repertoires in COVID-19. Study summary: There were acute and convalescent COVID-19 samples, and they came from the United States, Italy and Spain. Sample material is recorded as cDNA or gDNA derived from T cells, B-cell-depleted T cells, or PBMCs.

In the study's own analysis: Nucleated cell counts were estimated from reference gene primer amplification. Here immunoSEQ multiplex PCR was the method, and the copy in TCRdb shows in-frame clones only, minus some. Clonal size and the V and J genes are those of that table, whereas D and trimming came from the DNA. The sample carries over 150,000 clones, 65% to 90% recorded once. Germline values: CDR1 MDHEN, CDR2 SYDVKM. The CDR3 spans 12 residues. Deletions cut 1 base from V and 3 bases from J, with 4 bases between. The sequence was collected from a man between 50 and 59 years old with active or convalescent COVID-19. Sequenced: peripheral blood. V usage is TRBV28 and J usage is TRBJ2-7; D call uncertain. The CDR3 loop is CASSLYYYEQYF. The CDR3 DNA follows: TGTGCCAGCAGTTTATACTACTACGAGCAGTACTTC.